This TCR beta chain was sequenced during a study of beta chain features in type 1 diabetes. Study results and caveats: Sequencing the cDNA could make cells with high TCR expression show up more than they should. Naive, central memory and regulatory TCRB repertoires appeared more similar among patients than healthy donors. Researchers report that Type 1 diabetes patients had moderately but significantly shorter TCRB CDR3s across all four CD4+ subsets.

Remarks on this clone: The antigen remains unidentified.

Germline V gene sequence: CDR1 SGDLS, CDR2 YYNGEE. Unmatched junction bases numbered 11, after V lost 3 bases and J lost 4 bases. There are 16 residues in the CDR3. Investigators reverse transcribed all isolated RNA, so they sequenced expressed TCRB transcripts. Data came from immunoSEQ multiplex PCR; TCRdb stores just in-frame clones and leaves some out. The sample carries about 470,000 clones, 30% recorded once. The source material was naive CD4+ T cells from blood. The genes are TRBV9 and TRBJ2-7; 9 nucleotides agree with TRBD1. This receptor was obtained from a man in his late teens or twenties in good health. The CDR3 here is CASSAGPDRGKYEQYF. CDR3 coding DNA: TGTGCCAGCAGCGCGGGACCGGACAGGGGAAAGTACGAGCAGTACTTC.